The 29 T cell receptor beta chains given below trace back to one sample, sequenced in a study of blood T cell repertoires in COVID-19. TCRdb keeps only in-frame clones here, not all; method: immunoSEQ multiplex PCR. This sample has about 210,000 clones, with roughly four fifths found just once. Sequencing was done on a sample of PBMCs or T cells enriched from blood (not recorded which). The receptors were sampled from a middle-aged man who had recovered from COVID-19.

The chain employs TRBV7-9 and TRBJ2-2; D might be TRBD1 (5 bases). The V end lost 9 bases, the J end lost 2 bases, and 13 bases lay between the germline ends. The CDR3 covers 14 residues. CDR1 SEHNR and CDR2 FQNEAQ come from the germline V gene (reference sequence). CDR3 loop: CASRRGFNTGELFF. CDR3 in DNA: TGTGCCAGTCGAAGGGGTTTTAACACCGGGGAGCTGTTTTTT.

In DNA form, the CDR3 reads TGCGCCTCAGCAAGGACCGGGGTTGAAAAACTGTTTTTT. As protein: CASARTGVEKLFF. The rearrangement links TRBV4-1 to TRBJ1-4, with unresolved D. Trimming shortened V by 11 bases and J by 7 bases, and 17 bases separated the two germline ends. Germline V gene lookup returns CDR1 MGHRA and CDR2 YSYEKL. The CDR3 consists of 13 residues.

The chain carries TRBV2 and TRBJ2-2; 7 nucleotides match TRBD2. Germline CDR1 is SNHLY and CDR2 is FYNNEI. This CDR3 has 14 amino acids. V shed 4 bases and J 5 bases; nucleotides not matched to a gene: 4. The CDR3 here is CASSVELATGELFF. The CDR3, as DNA: TGTGCCAGCAGTGTGGAACTAGCGACCGGGGAGCTGTTTTTT. Complete variable domain (other parts from reference TRBV2 and TRBJ2-2): EPEVTQTPSHQVTQMGQEVILRCVPISNHLYFYWYRQILGQKVEFLVSFYNNEISEKSEIFDDQFSVERPDGSNFTLKIRSTKLEDSAMYFCASSVELATGELFFGEGSRLTVL.

The rearrangement uses TRBV4-1 and TRBJ2-1; 7 nucleotides align to TRBD2. The CDR3 covers 16 residues. With 5 bases clipped from V and 9 bases from J, the junction kept 16 bases outside the gene matches. Germline V CDR1 and CDR2: MGHRA, YSYEKL. CDR3: CASSTTGTTRQSEQFF. DNA of the CDR3: TGCGCCAGCAGCACAACCGGGACTACCCGACAGAGTGAGCAGTTCTTC.

The chain uses TRBV7-3 and TRBJ2-1, with a tentative D call TRBD1 (6 bases). This CDR3 region has 13 residues. Per germline, CDR1 SGHTA and CDR2 FQGTGA. Trimming cost V 1 base and J 10 bases, with 11 bases left between them. CDR3 nucleotides: TGTGCCAGCAGCTTAAGGGGAAGGGGGGAGCAGTTCTTC. Encoded protein: CASSLRGRGEQFF.

Points on this clone: This CDR3 is also generated by other DNA sequences in the sample. This chain uses TRBV4-1 with TRBJ1-2; the match to TRBD1 covers 7 bases. J was trimmed by 3 bases and V by 4 bases; bases with no gene match: 5. CDR1 is MGHRA and CDR2 is YSYEKL in the germline V gene. The CDR3 is made up of 14 amino acids. DNA of the CDR3: TGCGCCAGCAGCCCAAGGGACAGAGACTATGGCTACACCTTC. Its protein product is CASSPRDRDYGYTF.

The chain links TRBV5-6 to TRBJ2-7; 8 bases fit TRBD1. J gave up 5 bases and V 2 bases, and 6 bases lay outside the gene matches. Germline CDR1 reads SGHDT; CDR2 reads YYEEEE. The CDR3 contains 14 residues. The DNA for the CDR3 is TGTGCCAGCAGCTTTGCGACAGGGGTGGACGAGCAGTACTTC. Its translation is CASSFATGVDEQYF.

This chain connects TRBV14 to TRBJ1-6; TRBD1 agrees at 8 bases. CDR1 is SGHDN and CDR2 is FVKESK in the germline V gene. The V segment lost 4 bases and the J segment 9 bases; nucleotides outside the gene matches: 8. CDR3 length: 15 residues. The CDR3 sequence is CASSPSDRVRSPLHF. Written as DNA, the CDR3 is TGTGCCAGCAGCCCTTCGGACAGGGTGCGTTCACCCCTCCACTTT.

V usage is TRBV1 and J usage is TRBJ2-6; TRBD1, the table's D call, was not compared with the DNA. TRBV1 is a pseudogene segment. The CDR3 length is 20 residues. DNA of the CDR3: TGCACCAGCAGCCAAGATAATCCCTTGACAGGGAGGAATATGGCCAACGTCCTGACTTTC. Its translation is CTSSQDNPLTGRNMANVLTF.

The V gene is TRBV6-1, the J gene TRBJ2-4, with D possibly matching TRBD2 (5 bases). Germline V gene sequence: CDR1 MNHNS, CDR2 SASEGT. The CDR3 extends over 16 amino acids. The V and J ends lost 2 bases and 0 bases respectively, with 11 bases between them. CDR3 sequence (DNA): TGTGCCAGCAGTGAATTAGCGCTACTAGCCAAAAACATTCAGTACTTC. Protein sequence: CASSELALLAKNIQYF.

The genes are TRBV7-9 and TRBJ2-1; D call uncertain. Trimming removed 10 bases at V and 3 bases at J, with 7 bases between. The germline V gene encodes CDR1 SEHNR and CDR2 FQNEAQ (reference sequence). The CDR3 has 11 residues. The CDR3 DNA sequence: TGTGCCATCTTCGTCTACAATGAGCAGTTCTTC. Amino acid sequence: CAIFVYNEQFF.

The chain employs TRBV19 and TRBJ1-1; maybe TRBD1 (6 bases). V lost 6 bases and J 6 bases, leaving 20 bases between the germline ends. The CDR3 length is 15 residues. CDR1 is LNHDA and CDR2 is SQIVND in the germline V gene (reference sequence). DNA for the CDR3: TGTGCCAGTAGCCAACTCCCGACAGGTCGGCCTGAAGCTTTCTTT. Its protein is CASSQLPTGRPEAFF. Together with reference TRBV19 and TRBJ1-1, the CDR3 gives the full variable domain: DGGITQSPKYLFRKEGQNVTLSCEQNLNHDAMYWYRQDPGQGLRLIYYSQIVNDFQKGDIAEGYSVSREKKESFPLTVTSAQKNPTAFYLCASSQLPTGRPEAFFGQGTRLTVV.

The DNA of the CDR3 is TGTGCCAGCAGCCTGGTTGGTAGCGGGAGTGGTAATGAGCAGTTCTTC. Translation gives CASSLVGSGSGNEQFF. The chain links TRBV4-2 to TRBJ2-1, with TRBD2 matching 9 bases. CDR1 is LGHNA and CDR2 is YNFKEQ in the germline V gene. Trimming at V came to 4 bases and at J to 7 bases, leaving 11 bases not matched to a gene. The CDR3 contains 16 residues.

This chain uses TRBV5-4 with TRBJ1-2; 10 bases align to TRBD1. CDR3 length: 15 residues. V trimming: 2 bases; J trimming: 4 bases; junction bases outside the gene matches: 5. The germline V gene encodes CDR1 SGHNT and CDR2 YYREEE (reference sequence). CDR3 coding DNA: TGTGCCAGCAGCTTAGGACAGGGGGACCTCTATGGCTACACCTTC. Residues: CASSLGQGDLYGYTF.

V usage is TRBV30 and J usage is TRBJ1-2, with TRBD1 as a possible D gene (6 bases). V lost 3 bases and J lost 8, with 13 bases in between. CDR1 is GTSNPN and CDR2 is SVGIG in the germline V gene (reference sequence). The CDR3 covers 12 residues. The DNA of the CDR3 is TGTGCCTGGAGCCTCGGGGGGGGCGGCTACACCTTC. This codes for CAWSLGGGGYTF.

V is TRBV6-5 and J is TRBJ1-1; possibly TRBD1 for D (5 bases). Trimming shortened V by 6 bases and J by 1 base, and 12 bases separated the two germline ends. Germline CDR1 MNHEY, CDR2 SVGAGI. This CDR3 contains 14 residues. CDR3 residues: CASSAIGANTEAFF. The CDR3 coding sequence is TGTGCCAGCAGCGCAATAGGGGCGAACACTGAAGCTTTCTTT.

The V call is TRBV5-1, the J call TRBJ2-2; TRBD2 agrees at 13 bases. V lost 0 bases and J lost 5; bases outside the gene matches: 4. This CDR3 has 17 amino acids. CDR1 SGHRS and CDR2 YFSETQ come from the germline V gene. This CDR3 reads CASSLGTSGRETGELFF. The CDR3 DNA reads TGCGCCAGCAGCTTGGGGACTAGCGGGAGAGAGACCGGGGAGCTGTTTTTT.

This sequence joins TRBV6-5 and TRBJ1-2; 10 bases match TRBD1. There are 15 residues in the CDR3. CDR1 is MNHEY, CDR2 SVGAGI, per germline. J lost 5 bases, V lost 2 bases, and 5 bases had no gene match. CDR3 region: CASSYRDRGGYGYTF. The CDR3 DNA reads as TGTGCCAGCAGTTACCGGGACAGGGGAGGTTATGGCTACACCTTC.

CDR3 bases: TGTGCCAGCAGCGCGGGGGGGACTAGCGGGAGGGCGGAGCAGTTCTTC. It encodes CASSAGGTSGRAEQFF. The chain has TRBV5-4 and TRBJ2-1, with 16 bases aligning to TRBD2. J gave up 10 bases and V 4 bases, and 8 bases lay outside the gene matches. This CDR3 comprises 16 residues. Germline values: CDR1 SGHNT, CDR2 YYREEE (reference sequence).

The V and J genes are TRBV19 and TRBJ2-1, with 7 bases fitting TRBD1. V lost 3 bases to trimming and J lost 6 bases; unmatched junction nucleotides: 5. Germline V CDR1 and CDR2: LNHDA, SQIVND (reference sequence). The CDR3 consists of 14 residues. This chain's CDR3 is CASSIGYRGNEQFF. DNA for the CDR3: TGTGCCAGTAGTATTGGATACAGGGGCAATGAGCAGTTCTTC.

The chain employs TRBV5-1 and TRBJ2-6; D may be TRBD2 (6 bases). Germline V lookup: CDR1 SGHRS, CDR2 YFSETQ. The CDR3 length is 15 residues. Trimming stripped 0 bases from V and 2 bases from J, with 6 bases between. The CDR3 sequence is CASSLGLAGANVLTF. CDR3 sequence (DNA): TGCGCCAGCAGCTTGGGACTAGCTGGGGCCAACGTCCTGACTTTC. The whole variable domain, remainder taken from reference TRBV5-1 and TRBJ2-6, is KAGVTQTPRYLIKTRGQQVTLSCSPISGHRSVSWYQQTPGQGLQFLFEYFSETQRNKGNFPGRFSGRQFSNSRSEMNVSTLELGDSALYLCASSLGLAGANVLTFGAGSRLTVL.

Remarks on this clone: The junction shows a germline mismatch at one end, possibly a read error. Other DNA variants within this sample encode the same CDR3. The chain carries TRBV11-2 and TRBJ1-2; 8 nucleotides match TRBD1. Germline CDR1 and CDR2: SGHAT and FQNNGV. CDR3 length: 12 amino acids. The DNA of the CDR3 is TGTGCCAGCAGCTCGGCAGGGGGCGGCTATACCTTC. This encodes CASSSAGGGYTF.

This chain connects TRBV11-2 to TRBJ1-2; D is perhaps TRBD1 (5 bases). Trimming left V 1 base short and J 8 bases short, with 17 bases between. The germline gives CDR1 SGHAT, CDR2 FQNNGV. The CDR3 is 15 amino acids. CDR3 nucleotide sequence: TGTGCCAGCAGCTTAGTTTTGAACAGGAAGAAAGGCTACACCTTC. Translation gives CASSLVLNRKKGYTF.

J is TRBJ1-2 and V is TRBV21-1. TRBV21-1 is a pseudogene segment. The CDR3 runs 16 residues. CDR3 DNA: TGTGCCAGCAGCAAAGCGCTTTTGAGGGTTGAGTATGGCTACACCTTC. It yields the protein CASSKALLRVEYGYTF.

This chain uses TRBV30 with TRBJ2-5; 7 bases match TRBD2. Germline loops: CDR1 GTSNPN, CDR2 SVGIG (reference sequence). CDR3 length: 14 amino acids. V shed 2 bases and J 2 bases; nucleotides not matched to a gene: 5. The CDR3: CAWSRGDGQETQYF. In nucleotides, the CDR3 is TGTGCCTGGAGTCGGGGGGACGGGCAAGAGACCCAGTACTTC.

The chain's CDR3 is CASSYSRVQAGNTIYF. The CDR3 DNA reads TGTGCCAGCAGTTACTCGAGGGTCCAAGCCGGAAACACCATATATTTT. This chain links TRBV6-5 with TRBJ1-3; unclear D gene. CDR1 and CDR2 (germline): MNHEY, SVGAGI. Trimming took off 0 bases at V and 4 bases at J, with 13 bases between the two ends. The CDR3 contains 16 residues.

The J gene is TRBJ2-2, the V gene TRBV9; 9 bases line up with TRBD1. The V segment lost 3 bases and the J segment 4 bases; nucleotides outside the gene matches: 7. Looked up from germline, CDR1 is SGDLS and CDR2 is YYNGEE. CDR3 length: 16 residues. The CDR3 DNA sequence: TGTGCCAGCAGCGCCGGGACAGGGCTTACCACCGGGGAGCTGTTTTTT. This encodes CASSAGTGLTTGELFF.

CDR3 nucleotide sequence: TGCGCCAGCAGCTCTTACGGGGGGCTCGAGACCCAGTACTTC. This encodes CASSSYGGLETQYF. This sequence joins TRBV5-1 and TRBJ2-5; a possible D gene is TRBD2 (7 bases). The CDR3 extends over 14 amino acids. Per germline, CDR1 SGHRS and CDR2 YFSETQ. Trimming cost V 3 bases and J 5 bases, with 14 bases left between them.

This clone was counted a single time. The V call is TRBV2, the J call TRBJ2-7; TRBD2 agrees at 7 bases. The CDR3 sequence is 14 residues long. In germline, CDR1 is SNHLY, CDR2 FYNNEI. The V and J ends lost 3 bases and 6 bases, in that order; junction bases with no gene match: 8. The CDR3 DNA follows: TGTGCCAGCAGTGATCAATCGGGACTACTCGAGCAGTACTTC. Its protein is CASSDQSGLLEQYF.